These 9 T cell receptor beta chains came from one sample sequenced in a study of blood T cells in healthy people across ages. The second PCR ran roughly 7 to 12 cycles with a sample-barcoded 5' primer and J-beta primers. One entry per CDR3 protein, called by TCRdb with MiXCR from the 5' RACE reads. The table records about 680,000 distinct CDR3 sequences, 45% to 50% of them present only once. The sample was blood. Receptors originate from a woman aged 60 to 75 in good health.

The V gene is TRBV28, the J gene TRBJ2-7; D tentatively fits TRBD1 or TRBD2 (5 bases each). V lost 4 bases to trimming and J lost 11 bases, with 21 bases between them. Germline-derived CDR1 and CDR2 are MDHEN and SYDVKM. The CDR3 spans 14 residues. The CDR3: CASSYSGLAGFEYF. CDR3 sequence (DNA): TGTGCCAGCAGTTACTCGGGGCTGGCCGGCTTCGAGTACTTC.

Points on this clonotype: This could be a read error, since a much larger clone is one nucleotide away. The V and J genes are TRBV4-3 and TRBJ2-2; D is unclear. This CDR3 comprises 17 residues. The germline V and J ends were trimmed by 0 bases and 1 base, with 12 bases remaining between them. Germline CDR1 LGHNA, CDR2 YSLEER. DNA for the CDR3: TGCGCCAGCAGCCAAGATACGCAATGGAAGAACACCGGGGAGCTGTTTTTT. Residues: CASSQDTQWKNTGELFF.

V and J are TRBV11-2 and TRBJ1-3, with 9 bases fitting TRBD1. With V trimmed by 4 bases and J by 0 bases, 16 bases remained unmatched. The CDR3 consists of 20 residues. Germline-derived CDR1 and CDR2 are SGHAT and FQNNGV. CDR3 nucleotide sequence: TGTGCCAGCAGCTCCCCTTTGGACAGGGGAAAGAGGGCCTCTGGAAACACCATATATTTT. It specifies CASSSPLDRGKRASGNTIYF. Combining the CDR3 with reference TRBV11-2 and TRBJ1-3 gives the whole variable domain EAGVAQSPRYKIIEKRQSVAFWCNPISGHATLYWYQQILGQGPKLLIQFQNNGVVDDSQLPKDRFSAERLKGVDSTLKIQPAKLEDSAVYLCASSSPLDRGKRASGNTIYFGEGSWLTVV.

V usage is TRBV9 and J usage is TRBJ2-7; 7 bases map to TRBD2. Per germline, CDR1 SGDLS and CDR2 YYNGEE. The V gene end was trimmed by 3 bases and the J gene end by 0 bases; junction bases not matched to a gene: 3. CDR3 length: 14 residues. The CDR3 sequence: CASSERGNSYEQYF. DNA of the CDR3: TGTGCCAGCAGCGAGCGGGGCAACTCCTACGAGCAGTACTTC.

The chain is built from TRBV28 and TRBJ2-5; D possibly uses TRBD1 or TRBD2 (6 bases each). The CDR3 has 16 residues. V gave up 7 bases and J gave up 4 bases, with 22 bases separating them. Per germline, CDR1 MDHEN and CDR2 SYDVKM. The CDR3 nucleotides read TGTGCCAGCAATGAAGGAGTAACAGGGCGGGGAGAGACCCAGTACTTC. Translation: CASNEGVTGRGETQYF. Combining the CDR3 with reference TRBV28 and TRBJ2-5 gives the whole variable domain DVKVTQSSRYLVKRTGEKVFLECVQDMDHENMFWYRQDPGLGLRLIYFSYDVKMKEKGDIPEGYSVSREKKERFSLILESASTNQTSMYLCASNEGVTGRGETQYFGPGTRLLVL.

This chain uses TRBV28 with TRBJ2-3; D ambiguous. Trimming removed 1 base at V and 4 bases at J, with 12 bases between. Germline V gene sequence: CDR1 MDHEN, CDR2 SYDVKM. The CDR3 is 15 residues long. The chain's CDR3 is CASSLSPAKADTQYF. The CDR3 DNA reads as TGTGCCAGCAGTTTATCACCGGCTAAAGCAGATACGCAGTATTTT.

This clonotype was counted only a few times. The chain has TRBV10-3 and TRBJ2-7, with D perhaps matching TRBD2 (6 bases). Trimming removed 4 bases at V and 2 bases at J, with 12 bases between. The germline gives CDR1 ENHRY, CDR2 SYGVKD. The CDR3 covers 14 residues. CDR3 in DNA: TGTGCCATCAGTGTTGAGCAGCGGGCCTACGAGCAGTACTTC. Amino acids: CAISVEQRAYEQYF.

This sequence joins TRBV15 and TRBJ1-5, with 9 bases aligning to TRBD1. This CDR3 has 16 amino acids. V was pared by 0 bases and J by 4 bases, with 4 bases of the junction left unmatched. Looked up from germline, CDR1 is LNHNV and CDR2 is YYDKDF (reference sequence). CDR3 sequence: CATSRDPGTGNQPQHF. The CDR3 DNA is TGTGCCACCAGCAGAGACCCGGGGACAGGGAATCAGCCCCAGCATTTT.

The chain couples TRBV12-3 or TRBV12-4 to TRBJ2-1; no clear D gene. Trimming pared 6 bases from V and 9 bases from J, leaving 12 bases between. The CDR3 runs 12 residues. CDR3 coding DNA: TGTGCCAGCAGCCACACTGGGATTGAGCAGTTCTTC. It yields the protein CASSHTGIEQFF.